Each of the 25 T cell receptor beta chains below was sequenced from the same sample in a study of blood T cells in healthy people across ages. Using a J-beta primer mix together with a sample-barcoded 5' primer, a second PCR was run for roughly 6 to 11 cycles. MiXCR, run by TCRdb on the 5' RACE reads, gives a single entry per CDR3 protein. The table records about 560,000 distinct CDR3 sequences, about 27% of them present only once. The sample was also linked to a second study, of T cells of mothers and their children.

Material for sequencing was blood. Every receptor here comes from a boy between 2 and 10 years old in good health.

This clonotype was picked up one time. The chain recombines TRBV29-1 with TRBJ1-1; 8 bases align to TRBD1. CDR3 length equals 13 residues. V lost 5 bases, J lost 5 bases, and 7 bases stayed unmatched. Looked up from germline, CDR1 is SQVTM and CDR2 is ANQGSEA. For the CDR3, the DNA is TGCAGCGTTCAGACAGGGGAGGGGACTGAAGCTTTCTTT. Translated, it gives CSVQTGEGTEAFF.

The chain carries TRBV5-1 and TRBJ2-7; 10 nucleotides align to TRBD2. The CDR3 is 17 residues long. V lost 0 bases and J lost 4; bases outside the gene matches: 10. From germline, CDR1 is SGHRS and CDR2 YFSETQ. For the CDR3, the DNA is TGCGCCAGCAGCTTGGATGGAGCGGGGGGGCTCTCTTACGAGCAGTACTTC. Translated, it gives CASSLDGAGGLSYEQYF.

The V and J genes are TRBV2 and TRBJ2-7, with a tentative D call TRBD2 (6 bases). With 4 bases removed from V and 2 bases from J, the gap between germline ends came to 12 bases. The CDR3 is made up of 14 amino acids. CDR1 and CDR2 (germline): SNHLY, FYNNEI. The CDR3 DNA follows: TGTGCCAGCAGTGGCGGCGGGAAAACCTACGAGCAGTACTTC. Translated: CASSGGGKTYEQYF.

This clonotype was detected once. The CDR3 coding sequence is TGTGCCAGCAGCCCCAGCGTACGACTGACAGATACGCAGTATTTT. Its protein product is CASSPSVRLTDTQYF. The J gene is TRBJ2-3, the V gene TRBV7-3; D is unclear. Germline lookup yields CDR1 SGHTA and CDR2 FQGTGA. The CDR3 is 15 amino acids. V gave up 5 bases and J gave up 3 bases, with 15 bases separating them.

This rearrangement joins TRBV6-6 to TRBJ2-7; no clear D gene. CDR3 length: 12 amino acids. Germline V gene sequence: CDR1 MNHNY, CDR2 SVGAGI (reference sequence). V dropped 8 bases and J dropped 0 bases, with 8 bases sitting between them. CDR3 sequence: CASQAGSYEQYF. In DNA form, the CDR3 reads TGTGCCAGCCAGGCAGGCTCCTACGAGCAGTACTTC.

The chain recombines TRBV5-1 with TRBJ1-2; D call uncertain. V was pared by 7 bases and J by 5 bases, with 12 bases between. This CDR3 is built from 12 residues. Germline loops: CDR1 SGHRS, CDR2 YFSETQ. CDR3 bases: TGCGCCAGCGTAGTCCTTGATTATGGCTACACCTTC. Protein product: CASVVLDYGYTF.

This clonotype was counted a few times. Compared with germline, one end of the junction differs, possibly owing to a read error. This rearrangement joins TRBV18 to TRBJ1-1; D gene uncertain. The CDR3 contains 15 residues. Per germline, CDR1 KGHSH and CDR2 LQKENI. The CDR3: CASSPLNGENAEAFF. The CDR3 coding sequence is TGTGCCAGCTCACCACTCAATGGGGAGAACGCTGAAGCTTTCTTT. Full variable domain (missing parts from reference TRBV18 and TRBJ1-1): NAGVMQNPRHLVRRRGQEARLRCSPMKGHSHVYWYRQLPEEGLKFMVYLQKENIIDESGMPKERFSAEFPKEGPSILRIQQVVRGDSAAYFCASSPLNGENAEAFFGQGTRLTVV.

Only a few counts were recorded for this clonotype. V is TRBV29-1 and J is TRBJ2-7, with 7 positions matching TRBD1. The CDR3 sequence is 13 residues long. Germline loops: CDR1 SQVTM, CDR2 ANQGSEA. J gave up 5 bases and V 4 bases, and 8 bases lay outside the gene matches. The CDR3 region is CSVVEDRTHEQYF. CDR3 DNA sequence: TGCAGCGTTGTAGAGGACAGGACCCACGAGCAGTACTTC.

The V call is TRBV10-3, the J call TRBJ2-5, with D unclear. Looked up from germline, CDR1 is ENHRY and CDR2 is SYGVKD. CDR3 length equals 13 residues. The V and J ends lost 10 bases and 0 bases respectively, with 12 bases between them. The CDR3 DNA reads as TGTGCCAGCAGCGAGTACTACCAAGAGACCCAGTACTTC. Amino acids: CASSEYYQETQYF.

The chain recombines TRBV6-2 or TRBV6-3 with TRBJ2-7; no firm D call. CDR1 is MNHEY, CDR2 SVGEGT, per germline. Trimming shortened V by 6 bases and J by 1 base, and 16 bases separated the two germline ends. The CDR3 spans 15 residues. CDR3 nucleotides: TGTGCCAGCAGAGGATTGCAGTACAAATCCTACGAGCAGTACTTC. Protein sequence: CASRGLQYKSYEQYF.

This clonotype was seen ten or more times. The chain links TRBV10-3 to TRBJ2-3; 8 nucleotides align to TRBD2. The CDR3 runs 16 residues. Per the germline V gene, CDR1 is ENHRY and CDR2 is SYGVKD. V was clipped by 0 bases and J by 0 bases; unmatched bases: 2. Written as DNA, the CDR3 is TGTGCCATCAGTGAGTCCCCTAGCGGGAGCACAGATACGCAGTATTTT. It yields the protein CAISESPSGSTDTQYF.

The rearrangement links TRBV15 to TRBJ2-1; 8 nucleotides agree with TRBD1. With 3 bases clipped from V and 7 bases from J, the junction kept 2 bases outside the gene matches. The CDR3 consists of 13 residues. Germline assignment: CDR1 LNHNV and CDR2 YYDKDF (reference sequence). CDR3 DNA sequence: TGTGCCACCAGCAGGCACAGGGGGAATGAGCAGTTCTTC. Encoded protein: CATSRHRGNEQFF.

The sample holds one count of this clonotype. The junction departs from the called germline gene at one end, perhaps through a read error. This chain connects TRBV13 to TRBJ2-5; a weak D match, TRBD2 (5 bases). Germline loops: CDR1 PRHDT, CDR2 FYEKMQ (reference sequence). This CDR3 is 16 amino acids long. Written as DNA, the CDR3 is TGTGCCAGCAGCTTAGGGGGTTGGAGGAACCGAGAGACCCAGTGCTTC. Translating gives CASSLGGWRNRETQCF.

The V and J genes are TRBV29-1 and TRBJ2-6; 8 bases agree with TRBD1. This CDR3 comprises 15 residues. J lost 3 bases, V lost 4 bases, and 5 bases had no gene match. Germline V gene sequence: CDR1 SQVTM, CDR2 ANQGSEA. CDR3 loop: CSVGTGNHGANVLTF. The CDR3 DNA is TGCAGCGTTGGGACAGGGAATCATGGGGCCAACGTCCTGACTTTC. The full variable domain, in which reference TRBV29-1 and TRBJ2-6 provide the parts outside the CDR3, is SAVISQKPSRDICQRGTSLTIQCQVDSQVTMMFWYRQQPGQSLTLIATANQGSEATYESGFVIDKFPISRPNLTFSTLTVSNMSPEDSSIYLCSVGTGNHGANVLTFGAGSRLTVL.

CDR3 protein: CASSKEPALVPYEQYF. CDR3 bases: TGTGCCAGCAGCAAAGAGCCAGCTTTGGTCCCCTACGAGCAGTACTTC. The V gene is TRBV11-2, the J gene TRBJ2-7; D gene unclear. Trimming pared 5 bases from V and 2 bases from J, leaving 19 bases between. Germline V gene lookup returns CDR1 SGHAT and CDR2 FQNNGV. The CDR3 runs to 16 residues.

The rearrangement links TRBV12-3 or TRBV12-4 to TRBJ1-3, with unresolved D. This CDR3 contains 14 residues. V was trimmed by 5 bases and J by 1 base, leaving 9 bases between them. CDR3 sequence: CASSERESGNTIYF. CDR3 nucleotide sequence: TGTGCCAGCAGTGAAAGGGAGTCTGGAAACACCATATATTTT.

The chain combines TRBV29-1 with TRBJ2-2; D is possibly TRBD2 (6 bases). The CDR3 loop spans 16 amino acids. Germline V gene sequence: CDR1 SQVTM, CDR2 ANQGSEA. Trimming took 5 bases from V and 3 from J, leaving 19 bases between them. CDR3 bases: TGCAGCGTTAACCGGGAGAGTTTCCCCCACACCGGGGAGCTGTTTTTT. Its translation: CSVNRESFPHTGELFF.

V usage is TRBV2 and J usage is TRBJ2-5, with unresolved D. This CDR3 is 11 amino acids long. Trimming took off 11 bases at V and 5 bases at J, with 12 bases between the two ends. Germline assignment: CDR1 SNHLY and CDR2 FYNNEI. The DNA for the CDR3 is TGTGCCGCCCACAGCCTTGAGACCCAGTACTTC. Translated, it gives CAAHSLETQYF.

The CDR3 DNA reads TGTGCCAGTAGTTCCTGGACAGGGGGCGCCGGGCCGACCCAGTACTTC. Amino acids: CASSSWTGGAGPTQYF. The chain is built from TRBV19 and TRBJ2-5; 11 bases line up with TRBD1. This CDR3 spans 16 amino acids. Germline V lookup: CDR1 LNHDA, CDR2 SQIVND (reference sequence). Trimming cost V 5 bases and J 7 bases; bases outside gene matches: 12.

This clonotype was detected only once. The chain combines TRBV20-1 with TRBJ2-3; TRBD2 agrees at 11 bases. J was trimmed by 2 bases and V by 6 bases; bases with no gene match: 13. Per germline, CDR1 DFQATT and CDR2 SNEGSKA (reference sequence). CDR3 size: 17 residues. The CDR3 is CSASTSGADFYTDTQYF. The CDR3 DNA sequence: TGCAGTGCCTCGACTAGCGGGGCGGATTTCTACACAGATACGCAGTATTTT.

This clonotype has a handful of counts. This chain uses TRBV29-1 with TRBJ1-1, with a possible D match to TRBD1 (5 bases). CDR3 size: 11 residues. Looked up from germline, CDR1 is SQVTM and CDR2 is ANQGSEA. The CDR3 coding sequence is TGCGCGACCCGAGGGGACACTGAAGCTTTCTTT. This sequence encodes CATRGDTEAFF. The full variable domain, its missing parts supplied by reference TRBV29-1 and TRBJ1-1, is SAVISQKPSRDICQRGTSLTIQCQVDSQVTMMFWYRQQPGQSLTLIATANQGSEATYESGFVIDKFPISRPNLTFSTLTVSNMSPEDSSIYLCATRGDTEAFFGQGTRLTVV.

This rearrangement joins TRBV18 to TRBJ2-3, with D possibly matching TRBD2 (6 bases). This CDR3 comprises 15 residues. CDR1 is KGHSH, CDR2 LQKENI, per germline. V shed 4 bases and J shed 0 bases, with 11 bases lying between them. CDR3 in DNA: TGTGCCAGCTCACTAGCGGTTCCTAGCACAGATACGCAGTATTTT. Its protein product is CASSLAVPSTDTQYF. Combining the CDR3 with reference TRBV18 and TRBJ2-3 gives the whole variable domain NAGVMQNPRHLVRRRGQEARLRCSPMKGHSHVYWYRQLPEEGLKFMVYLQKENIIDESGMPKERFSAEFPKEGPSILRIQQVVRGDSAAYFCASSLAVPSTDTQYFGPGTRLTVL.

This clonotype was seen a handful of times. V and J are TRBV5-1 and TRBJ2-2; D gene uncertain. The CDR3 runs to 16 residues. The V gene lost 3 bases and the J gene lost 6 bases, with 18 bases spanning the gap. Germline-derived CDR1 and CDR2 are SGHRS and YFSETQ. This CDR3 is CASSSSGSSDAGELFF. As DNA, the CDR3 is TGCGCCAGCAGCTCCTCCGGGTCCTCGGACGCCGGGGAGCTGTTTTTT.

The chain combines TRBV7-2 with TRBJ2-5, with TRBD2 matching 9 bases. Near its end, the DNA agrees better with TRBJ2-7, so the J call may be wrong. This CDR3 is 15 amino acids long. The germline V gene has CDR1 SGHTA and CDR2 FQGNSA. DNA of the CDR3: TGTGCCAGCAGTTTTAGCGGGAGTAGCTCCTACGAGCAGTACTTC. It specifies CASSFSGSSSYEQYF.

The chain joins TRBV4-2 to TRBJ2-5, with 13 bases fitting TRBD2. The DNA end is more similar to TRBJ2-1, so the J call may be wrong. CDR1 and CDR2 from the germline V gene are LGHNA and YNFKEQ. The CDR3 sequence is 17 residues long. CDR3 nucleotides: TGTGCCAGCAGCCAAGCTCTGACTAGCGGGGGGTACAATGAGCAGTTCTTC. This encodes CASSQALTSGGYNEQFF.